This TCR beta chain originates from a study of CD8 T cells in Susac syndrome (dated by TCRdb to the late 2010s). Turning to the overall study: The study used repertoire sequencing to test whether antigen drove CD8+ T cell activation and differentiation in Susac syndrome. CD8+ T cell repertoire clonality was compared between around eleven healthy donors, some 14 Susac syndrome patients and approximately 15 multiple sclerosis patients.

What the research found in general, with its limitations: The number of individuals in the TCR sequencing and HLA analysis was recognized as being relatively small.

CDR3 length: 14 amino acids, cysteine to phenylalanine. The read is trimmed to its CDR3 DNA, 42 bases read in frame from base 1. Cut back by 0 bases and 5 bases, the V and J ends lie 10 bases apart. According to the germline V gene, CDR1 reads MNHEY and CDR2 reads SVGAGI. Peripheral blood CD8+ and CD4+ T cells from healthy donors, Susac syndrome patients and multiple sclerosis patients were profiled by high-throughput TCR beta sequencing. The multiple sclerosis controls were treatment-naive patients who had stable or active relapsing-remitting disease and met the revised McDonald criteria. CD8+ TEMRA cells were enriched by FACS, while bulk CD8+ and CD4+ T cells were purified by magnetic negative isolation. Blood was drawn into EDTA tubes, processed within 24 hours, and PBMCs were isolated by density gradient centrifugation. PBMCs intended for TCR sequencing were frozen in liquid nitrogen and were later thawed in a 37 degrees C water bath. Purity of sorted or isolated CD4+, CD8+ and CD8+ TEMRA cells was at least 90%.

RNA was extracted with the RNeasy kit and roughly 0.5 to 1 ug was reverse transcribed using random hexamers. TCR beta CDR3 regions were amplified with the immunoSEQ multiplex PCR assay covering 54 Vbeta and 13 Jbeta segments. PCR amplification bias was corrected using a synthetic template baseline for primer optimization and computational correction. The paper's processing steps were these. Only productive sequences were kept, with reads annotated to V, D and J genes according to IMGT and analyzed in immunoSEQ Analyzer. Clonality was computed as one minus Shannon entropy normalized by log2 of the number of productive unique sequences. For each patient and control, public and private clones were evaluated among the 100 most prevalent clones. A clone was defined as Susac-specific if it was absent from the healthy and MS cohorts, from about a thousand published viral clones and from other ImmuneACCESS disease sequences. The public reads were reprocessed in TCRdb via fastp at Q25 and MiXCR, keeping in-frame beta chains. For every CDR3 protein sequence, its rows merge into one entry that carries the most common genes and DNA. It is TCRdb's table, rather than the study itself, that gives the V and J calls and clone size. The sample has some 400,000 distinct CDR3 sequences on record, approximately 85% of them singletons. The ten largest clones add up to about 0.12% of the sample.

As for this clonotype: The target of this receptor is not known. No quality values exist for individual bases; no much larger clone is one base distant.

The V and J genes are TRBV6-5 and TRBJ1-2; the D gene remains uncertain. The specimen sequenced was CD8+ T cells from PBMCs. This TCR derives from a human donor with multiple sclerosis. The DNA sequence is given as TGTGCCAGCAGTTACTCTGACGGACCATATGGCTACACCTTC. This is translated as CASSYSDGPYGYTF.